Listed below are T cell receptor beta chains from one sample, sequenced in a study of T cell responses to AZD1222 COVID-19 vaccine. Here immunoSEQ multiplex PCR was the method, and the copy in TCRdb shows in-frame clones only, minus some. The sample comprises more than 250,000 clones, 80% to 95% of which are singletons, and around 0.6% rests with the top ten. The material was peripheral blood, obtained on day 0 of AZD1222 vaccination. The receptors were sampled from an adult in good health. Each CDR3 is given with its conserved first and last residue. The D gene is left open where the match is weak. Size is stated for part of the rows, as once, few or many counts, or as a class when the clone is expanded.

abundance	len	v_gene	d_gene	j_gene	CDR3nt	CDR3aa
once	22	TRBV5-1	TRBD1	TRBJ1-6	TGCGCCAGCAGCTTTACACCCCCCCAGGGACAGGGGGGCTTCCCGGATAATTCACCCCTCCACTTT	CASSFTPPQGQGGFPDNSPLHF
.	17	TRBV3-1/TRBV3-2	TRBD2	TRBJ2-1	TGTGCCAGCAGTCCGGGACTAGCGGGGGGATCCTCGAATGAGCAGTTCTTC	CASSPGLAGGSSNEQFF
.	13	TRBV3-1/TRBV3-2	.	TRBJ2-7	TGTGCCAGCAGCCAAGATAGGAGATACGAGCAGTACTTC	CASSQDRRYEQYF
.	17	TRBV4-1	TRBD1	TRBJ1-5	TGCGCCAGCAGCCAAGCGACAGGGCTCTATAGCAATCAGCCCCAGCATTTT	CASSQATGLYSNQPQHF
.	16	TRBV7-2	TRBD2	TRBJ2-3	TGTGCCAGCAGCCCCATTCATGCGGGAGTTGAAGATACGCAGTATTTT	CASSPIHAGVEDTQYF
.	19	TRBV15	.	TRBJ2-5	TGTGCCACCAGCAGAGCGGGTCTGAGGCGGATAAACGACCAAGAGACCCAGTACTTC	CATSRAGLRRINDQETQYF
.	18	TRBV28	.	TRBJ1-1	TGTGCCAGCAGTTTACCGGGACTCAAAAGGGCTTTGAACACTGAAGCTTTCTTT	CASSLPGLKRALNTEAFF
.	14	TRBV6-2/TRBV6-3	TRBD1	TRBJ1-2	TGTGCCAGCAGTTCGGACAGGGAAGTGGGAGGCTACACCTTC	CASSSDREVGGYTF
.	13	TRBV2	TRBD1	TRBJ1-2	TGTGCCAGCGGGGGACAGGAGGACCTGGGCTACACCTTC	CASGGQEDLGYTF
.	13	TRBV19	.	TRBJ1-1	TGTGCCAGTAGTATCAACGGCAACACTGAAGCTTTCTTT	CASSINGNTEAFF
once	15	TRBV7-8	TRBD1	TRBJ2-7	TGTGCCAGCAGCTTAGAAGGACAGGGGCAACTTGGGCAGTACTTC	CASSLEGQGQLGQYF
.	15	TRBV9	TRBD1	TRBJ2-7	TGTGCCAGCAGCCCTGCACAGGGGGCCCCCTACGAGCAGTACTTC	CASSPAQGAPYEQYF
.	15	TRBV7-8	TRBD2	TRBJ2-1	TGTGCCAGCAGCCCGCTGGGCGGGAGGGCCGATGAGCAGTTCTTC	CASSPLGGRADEQFF
.	14	TRBV27	.	TRBJ2-7	TGTGCCAGCAGCCTCAGGGTTTTAGGATACGAGCAGTACTTC	CASSLRVLGYEQYF
.	15	TRBV10-1	.	TRBJ1-4	TGCGCCAGCAGTGAGTCTCCAGGGTTTAATGAAAAACTGTTTTTT	CASSESPGFNEKLFF
once	14	TRBV6-5	TRBD1	TRBJ1-2	TGTGCCAGCAGTTATACCGGGACAGGAGGAGGCTACACCTTC	CASSYTGTGGGYTF
.	13	TRBV27	TRBD2	TRBJ2-7	TGTGCCACCCGAGGACTAGCATCTTACGAGCAGTACTTC	CATRGLASYEQYF
few	13	TRBV5-6	.	TRBJ1-1	TGTGCCAGCAGCCGACCCCCCTTGACCGGAGCTTTCTTT	CASSRPPLTGAFF
.	11	TRBV5-1	.	TRBJ2-5	TGCGCCAGCAGCGTTAAAGAGACCCAGTACTTC	CASSVKETQYF
.	15	TRBV6-5	TRBD1	TRBJ1-2	TGTGCCAGCACCCCGACAGGGCTCCTGAACTATGGCTACACCTTC	CASTPTGLLNYGYTF
.	16	TRBV5-1	.	TRBJ2-1	TGCGCCAGCAGCTTGGGCCCAAGTTGGGCAGGTAATGAGCAGTTCTTC	CASSLGPSWAGNEQFF
once	15	TRBV9	.	TRBJ1-5	TGTGCCAGCAGCGTAAGCGGGGCCTACAATCAGCCCCAGCATTTT	CASSVSGAYNQPQHF
.	18	TRBV24-1	TRBD1	TRBJ2-3	TGTGCCACCAGTGATAAATACCCGGGACAGGGGCCGGCAGATACGCAGTATTTT	CATSDKYPGQGPADTQYF
few	14	TRBV3-1/TRBV3-2	.	TRBJ1-1	TGTGCCAGCAGACGAGGGTTGGAGAACACTGAAGCTTTCTTT	CASRRGLENTEAFF
.	12	TRBV28	.	TRBJ2-4	TGTGCCAGGGCGGGCCCTAGGGACATTCAGTACTTC	CARAGPRDIQYF
.	16	TRBV5-1	TRBD2	TRBJ2-7	TGCGCCAGCAGCTTGGGACTAGCGGGGAGCTCCTACGAGCAGTACTTC	CASSLGLAGSSYEQYF
.	17	TRBV7-6	.	TRBJ2-3	TGTGCCAGCAGCTTAGTCCGTCGGGGACCATTGTGGGATACGCAGTATTTT	CASSLVRRGPLWDTQYF
.	13	TRBV2	TRBD1	TRBJ1-1	TGTGCCAGCAAAGGACAGGTCAACACTGAAGCTTTCTTT	CASKGQVNTEAFF
.	14	TRBV27	TRBD1	TRBJ1-2	TGTGCCAGCAGTTTAGCGGGACAGAACTATGGCTACACCTTC	CASSLAGQNYGYTF
.	15	TRBV5-4	TRBD2	TRBJ2-2	TGTGCCAGCAGCTTCCTAGCGGGAGAAACCGGGGAGCTGTTTTTT	CASSFLAGETGELFF
.	13	TRBV5-6	.	TRBJ1-6	TGTGCCAGCAGCGGGCAGGGCGATTCACCCCTCCACTTT	CASSGQGDSPLHF
few	17	TRBV4-3	TRBD1	TRBJ1-1	TGCGCCAGCAGCCAAGGAAGGGATCGGGACAGAAGGACTGAAGCTTTCTTT	CASSQGRDRDRRTEAFF
.	15	TRBV7-8	TRBD1	TRBJ1-2	TGTGCCAGCAGCAAGTCGGACAGGGTCAACTATGGCTACACCTTC	CASSKSDRVNYGYTF
.	14	TRBV28	TRBD1	TRBJ1-6	TGTGCCAGCAGACGGGACAGCAGTTTACAACCCCTCCACTTT	CASRRDSSLQPLHF
.	16	TRBV5-4	.	TRBJ1-2	TGTGCCAGCAGCTCAGCGTCTGGACCTAGGGGCTATGGCTACACCTTC	CASSSASGPRGYGYTF
.	15	TRBV7-9	TRBD1	TRBJ1-2	TGTGCCAGCAGCCCACAGGGGACTCCGGGGTATGGCTACACCTTC	CASSPQGTPGYGYTF
once	12	TRBV10-3	.	TRBJ2-5	TGTGCCACCCGGGACAAATTAGAGACCCAGTACTTC	CATRDKLETQYF
.	16	TRBV15	.	TRBJ2-3	TGTGCCACCAGCAGCGGGGTTGGGATCTGGGGAGATACGCAGTATTTT	CATSSGVGIWGDTQYF
.	16	TRBV30	.	TRBJ2-3	TGTGCCTGGAGTCCTGGTGGGCTCCTCAGAGCAGATACGCAGTATTTT	CAWSPGGLLRADTQYF
.	14	TRBV4-1	.	TRBJ1-3	TGCGCCAGCAGCCACATCACCTCTGGAAACACCATATATTTT	CASSHITSGNTIYF
.	15	TRBV15	.	TRBJ1-2	TGTGCCACCAGCAGAGGGAAAGGGGAGAGCTATGGCTACACCTTC	CATSRGKGESYGYTF
.	13	TRBV2	.	TRBJ2-3	TGTGCCAGCAGTGGAGACAGCACAGATACGCAGTATTTT	CASSGDSTDTQYF
.	15	TRBV7-8	TRBD1	TRBJ1-1	TGTGCCAGCAGCCCCGGACAGGGGCGAAGCACTGAAGCTTTCTTT	CASSPGQGRSTEAFF
.	14	TRBV29-1	.	TRBJ1-3	TGCAGCGCTGTAGGCGGCTTCTCTGGAAACACCATATATTTT	CSAVGGFSGNTIYF
.	16	TRBV10-3	.	TRBJ1-6	TGTGCCATCAGTGAGTCGATGGTTAGAAGGAATTCACCCCTCCACTTT	CAISESMVRRNSPLHF
.	15	TRBV5-1	TRBD2	TRBJ2-3	TGCGCCAGCAGCTTGAATAGCGGGAGATCAGATACGCAGTATTTT	CASSLNSGRSDTQYF
.	18	TRBV24-1	.	TRBJ2-7	TGTGCCACCAGTGATCTTTACCGGGACATAGGGGCCCGCTACGAGCAGTACTTC	CATSDLYRDIGARYEQYF
.	15	TRBV2	TRBD1	TRBJ2-2	TGTGCCAGCAGTTGGGACAGGGGGGGAACCGGGGAGCTGTTTTTT	CASSWDRGGTGELFF
.	15	TRBV6-1	.	TRBJ1-6	TGTGCCAGCAGTGAGAGGGACACCGAGGTGTCACCCCTCCACTTT	CASSERDTEVSPLHF
.	13	TRBV10-1	.	TRBJ2-7	TGCGCCAGCAGTGAGTCCTCTCCTGGTGAGCAGTACTTC	CASSESSPGEQYF
.	15	TRBV19	.	TRBJ1-5	TGTGCCAGTAGTATAGGGCTGCAGGTCAATCAGCCCCAGCATTTT	CASSIGLQVNQPQHF
.	12	TRBV30	.	TRBJ2-7	TGTGCCTGGAGCCGGACCCCCTACGAGCAGTACTTC	CAWSRTPYEQYF
.	14	TRBV6-6	TRBD1	TRBJ1-2	TGTGCCAGCAGTTACTCGCAGGGGGCAGGTGGCTACACCTTC	CASSYSQGAGGYTF
.	12	TRBV18	TRBD2	TRBJ2-1	TGTGCCAGCTCAGAACTAGCGAATGAGCAGTTCTTC	CASSELANEQFF